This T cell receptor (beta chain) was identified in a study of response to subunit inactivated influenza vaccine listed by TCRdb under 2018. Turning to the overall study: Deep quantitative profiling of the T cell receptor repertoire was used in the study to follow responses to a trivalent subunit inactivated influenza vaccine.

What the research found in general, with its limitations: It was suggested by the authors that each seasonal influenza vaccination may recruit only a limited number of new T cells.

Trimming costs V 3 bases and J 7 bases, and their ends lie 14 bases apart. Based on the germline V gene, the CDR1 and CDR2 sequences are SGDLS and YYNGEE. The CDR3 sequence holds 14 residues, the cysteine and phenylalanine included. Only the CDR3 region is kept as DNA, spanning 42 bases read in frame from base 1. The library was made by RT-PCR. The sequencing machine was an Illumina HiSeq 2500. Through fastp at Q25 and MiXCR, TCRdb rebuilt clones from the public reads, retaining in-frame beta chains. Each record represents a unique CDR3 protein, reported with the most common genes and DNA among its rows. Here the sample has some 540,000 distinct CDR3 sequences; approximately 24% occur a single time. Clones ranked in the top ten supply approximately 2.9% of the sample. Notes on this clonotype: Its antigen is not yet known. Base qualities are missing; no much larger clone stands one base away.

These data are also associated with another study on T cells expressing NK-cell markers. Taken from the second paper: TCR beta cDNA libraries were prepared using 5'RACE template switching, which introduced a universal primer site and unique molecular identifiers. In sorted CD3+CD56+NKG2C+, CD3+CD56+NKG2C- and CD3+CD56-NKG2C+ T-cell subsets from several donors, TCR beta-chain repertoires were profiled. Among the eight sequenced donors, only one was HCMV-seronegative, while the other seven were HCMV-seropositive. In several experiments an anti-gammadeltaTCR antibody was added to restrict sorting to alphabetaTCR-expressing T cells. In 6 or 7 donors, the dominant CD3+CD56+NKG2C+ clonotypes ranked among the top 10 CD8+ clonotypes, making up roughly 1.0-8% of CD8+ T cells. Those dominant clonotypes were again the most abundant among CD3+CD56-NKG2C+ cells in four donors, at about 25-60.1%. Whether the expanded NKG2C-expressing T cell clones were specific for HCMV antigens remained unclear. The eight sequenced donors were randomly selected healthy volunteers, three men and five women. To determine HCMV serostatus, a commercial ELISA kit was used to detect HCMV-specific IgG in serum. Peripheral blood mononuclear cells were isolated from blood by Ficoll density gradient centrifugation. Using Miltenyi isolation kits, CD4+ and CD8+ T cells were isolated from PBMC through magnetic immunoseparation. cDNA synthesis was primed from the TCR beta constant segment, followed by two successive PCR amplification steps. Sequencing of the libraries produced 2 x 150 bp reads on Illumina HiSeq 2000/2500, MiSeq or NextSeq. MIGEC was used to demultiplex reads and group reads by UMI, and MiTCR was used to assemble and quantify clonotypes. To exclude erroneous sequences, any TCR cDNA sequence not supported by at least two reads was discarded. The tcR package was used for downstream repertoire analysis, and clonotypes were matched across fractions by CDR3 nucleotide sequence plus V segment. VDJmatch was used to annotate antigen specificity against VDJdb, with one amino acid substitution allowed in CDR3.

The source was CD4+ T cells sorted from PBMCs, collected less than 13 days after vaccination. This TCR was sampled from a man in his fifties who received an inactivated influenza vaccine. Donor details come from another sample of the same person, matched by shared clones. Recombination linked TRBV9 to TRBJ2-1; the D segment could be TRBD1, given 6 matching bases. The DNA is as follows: TGTGCCAGCAGCGAGGGGGACCTACGAAATGAGCAGTTCTTC. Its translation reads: CASSEGDLRNEQFF.